This entry features one TCR beta chain sequence. Its antigen is not known. This specimen belongs to a study of cytomegalovirus exposure and HLA in healthy donors. V was pared by 4 bases and J by 4 bases, with 10 bases of the junction left unmatched. Germline CDR1 reads SGHVS; CDR2 reads FQNEAQ. The CDR3 consists of 16 residues. Samples came from healthy bone marrow donors. The PCR ran on 60 Vbeta and 13 Jbeta primers. Libraries were prepared by immunoSEQ multiplex PCR; TCRdb keeps only in-frame clonotypes and omits some of them. This table holds under 150,000 clones, about two thirds found once. Findings and limits, study-wide: Later analysis identified a missense DCLRE1C variant that was linked to TCR beta V- and J-gene trimming. In a later analysis, specific HLA alleles were associated with 15,000 to 20,000 TCR beta sequences at a 0.05 false discovery rate. DRB1 showed the most TCR associations and HLA-C the fewest in a later analysis, as rates varied by HLA locus.

The sample was PBMCs. The receptor's source is a woman aged 60-70 years in good health and CMV-seropositive. This sequence joins TRBV7-8 and TRBJ1-2; 9 nucleotides match TRBD1. The DNA for the CDR3 is TGTGCCAGCAGCTCAGCCCCCGGGACAGGGCTCTATGGCTACACCTTC. Translating it yields CASSSAPGTGLYGYTF.